The 23 T cell receptor beta chains listed next were all sequenced from one sample in a study of T-cell memory formation after mild COVID-19. One entry per CDR3 protein results from TCRdb running MiXCR on the 5' RACE reads. The table records roughly 380,000 distinct CDR3 sequences, around 27% of them present only once. Input material: PBMCs or a T cell subset sorted from them (not recorded which). These receptors originate from an adult woman who had mild COVID-19 (a few samples of this study predate the infection). Cell type and time point are not known.

The chain carries TRBV6-2 or TRBV6-3 and TRBJ2-1, with a possible D match to TRBD2 (5 bases). Trimming removed 7 bases at V and 2 bases at J, with 15 bases between. The length of the CDR3 is 15 residues. Germline V gene lookup returns CDR1 MNHEY and CDR2 SVGEGT. CDR3 loop: CASTGERTPYNEQFF. DNA for the CDR3: TGTGCCAGCACCGGGGAGCGGACTCCCTACAATGAGCAGTTCTTC.

The chain carries TRBV11-2 and TRBJ2-1; 10 bases agree with TRBD2. CDR3 length equals 17 residues. Per the germline V gene, CDR1 is SGHAT and CDR2 is FQNNGV. V was clipped by 5 bases and J by 4 bases; unmatched bases: 11. The chain's CDR3 is CASSERVSGGLYNEQFF. In DNA, the CDR3 is TGTGCCAGCAGCGAGCGGGTTAGCGGGGGGTTATACAATGAGCAGTTCTTC.

The rearrangement links TRBV24-1 to TRBJ1-2; the D is unclear. The CDR3 is 13 amino acids. Trimming took off 9 bases at V and 2 bases at J, with 12 bases between the two ends. Germline CDR1 is KGHDR and CDR2 is SFDVKD. The CDR3 spells CATAASLNYGYTF. The CDR3 bases are TGTGCCACCGCTGCTTCTTTAAACTATGGCTACACCTTC.

The rearrangement uses TRBV21-1 and TRBJ2-1; TRBD2, the table's D call, was not compared with the DNA. TRBV21-1 is a pseudogene locus. The CDR3 spans 15 residues. The CDR3: CASRKVAGGQNEQFF. The CDR3 nucleotides are TGTGCCAGCAGGAAGGTAGCGGGAGGACAGAATGAGCAGTTCTTC.

The J gene is TRBJ1-6, the V gene TRBV12-3 or TRBV12-4; D gene ambiguous. This CDR3 has 15 residues. Trimming cost V 4 bases and J 0 bases, with 7 bases left between them. The chain's CDR3 is CASSSYGSYNSPLHF. The CDR3, as DNA: TGTGCCAGCAGTTCGTATGGCTCCTATAATTCACCCCTCCACTTT.

The gene calls are TRBV2 and TRBJ2-2; 14 bases are shared with TRBD2. Germline-derived CDR1 and CDR2 are SNHLY and FYNNEI. V trimming: 3 bases; J trimming: 4 bases; junction bases outside the gene matches: 1. The CDR3 extends over 16 amino acids. CDR3 coding DNA: TGTGCCAGCAGTGAGACTAGCGGGGGGGTCACCGGGGAGCTGTTTTTT. Translating it yields CASSETSGGVTGELFF. Full variable domain (outside the CDR3, taken from reference TRBV2 and TRBJ2-2): EPEVTQTPSHQVTQMGQEVILRCVPISNHLYFYWYRQILGQKVEFLVSFYNNEISEKSEIFDDQFSVERPDGSNFTLKIRSTKLEDSAMYFCASSETSGGVTGELFFGEGSRLTVL.

This clonotype occurred many times. The V and J genes are TRBV20-1 and TRBJ1-2, with 7 bases that match TRBD1. This CDR3 region has 15 residues. Trimming at V came to 0 bases and at J to 7 bases, leaving 11 bases not matched to a gene. Germline V CDR1 and CDR2: DFQATT, SNEGSKA (reference sequence). In nucleotides, the CDR3 is TGCAGTGCTAGAGAGATACAGGGGAGGAATTCTGGCTACACCTTC. Its protein product is CSAREIQGRNSGYTF.

The chain uses TRBV5-6 and TRBJ2-2, with D perhaps TRBD1 (6 bases). Germline assignment: CDR1 SGHDT and CDR2 YYEEEE. This CDR3 comprises 16 residues. V dropped 0 bases and J dropped 3 bases, with 12 bases sitting between them. Written as DNA, the CDR3 is TGTGCCAGCAGCTTGGCCACAGGGAAATACACCGGGGAGCTGTTTTTT. It translates to CASSLATGKYTGELFF.

In this sample, this clonotype turned up a few times. The gene calls are TRBV5-1 and TRBJ2-1; 12 positions match TRBD2. V dropped 3 bases and J dropped 7; count of bases not matched to a gene: 8. The CDR3 extends over 16 amino acids. Germline V gene sequence: CDR1 SGHRS, CDR2 YFSETQ. The DNA for the CDR3 is TGCGCCAGCAGCTCCTCTAGCGGGGGGGCCGGTAATGAGCAGTTCTTC. Protein product: CASSSSSGGAGNEQFF.

This clonotype was counted only a few times. CDR3 nucleotide sequence: TGTGCCAGCAGGTCGGGACTAGCGGATAGCACAGATACGCAGTATTTT. It translates to CASRSGLADSTDTQYF. The chain employs TRBV12-3 or TRBV12-4 and TRBJ2-3, with TRBD2 identical over 11 bases. The CDR3 loop spans 16 amino acids. V lost 6 bases, J lost 0 bases, and 5 bases stayed unmatched.

The table lists this clonotype with a few counts. The chain has TRBV4-1 and TRBJ2-2, with 7 bases that match TRBD1. This CDR3 region has 15 residues. Germline-derived CDR1 and CDR2 are MGHRA and YSYEKL. V was clipped by 8 bases and J by 4 bases; unmatched bases: 10. The CDR3 region has the DNA TGCGCCAGCCGAGGACAGGTTCGTGGCACCGGGGAGCTGTTTTTT. Residues: CASRGQVRGTGELFF.

This sequence joins TRBV27 and TRBJ2-1; 10 bases map to TRBD1. This CDR3 has 15 amino acids. With 8 bases clipped from V and 6 bases from J, the junction kept 10 bases outside the gene matches. Germline V lookup: CDR1 MNHEY, CDR2 SMNVEV (reference sequence). CDR3 DNA sequence: TGTGCCAGCCGCCGCGGGACAGGGGCGTTCAATGAGCAGTTCTTC. Translated: CASRRGTGAFNEQFF.

The V gene is TRBV4-2, the J gene TRBJ2-7, with 7 bases lining up with TRBD2. From germline, CDR1 is LGHNA and CDR2 YNFKEQ. The length of the CDR3 is 14 residues. V gave up 5 bases and J gave up 6 bases; unmatched junction bases: 10. The chain's CDR3 is CASSFAPTSAEQYF. Written as DNA, the CDR3 is TGTGCCAGCAGCTTTGCCCCTACTAGCGCCGAGCAGTACTTC.

This clonotype was observed a handful of times. V usage is TRBV5-1 and J usage is TRBJ1-1; maybe TRBD1 (5 bases). The CDR3 extends over 14 amino acids. Germline CDR1 is SGHRS and CDR2 is YFSETQ. The germline V and J ends were trimmed by 4 bases and 2 bases, with 12 bases remaining between them. CDR3 DNA sequence: TGCGCCAGCAGCGACGGGACTTTTAACACTGAAGCTTTCTTT. Its translation is CASSDGTFNTEAFF.

The table lists this clonotype with a few counts. The V and J genes are TRBV24-1 and TRBJ2-7; 7 bases are shared with TRBD1. This CDR3 has 15 residues. J gave up 0 bases and V 3 bases, and 4 bases lay outside the gene matches. Germline loops: CDR1 KGHDR, CDR2 SFDVKD. DNA of the CDR3: TGTGCCACCAGTGATCCCCGGGACAGCTCCTACGAGCAGTACTTC. Its translation is CATSDPRDSSYEQYF.

The chain uses TRBV2 and TRBJ1-2; D remains unclear. This CDR3 has 14 amino acids. Deletions cut 4 bases from V and 1 base from J, with 10 bases between. CDR1 and CDR2 (germline): SNHLY, FYNNEI. CDR3 sequence (DNA): TGTGCCAGCAGTGGGAACAGCTTTAACTATGGCTACACCTTC. Encoded protein: CASSGNSFNYGYTF.

V gene TRBV11-2 combines with J gene TRBJ2-1, with 7 nucleotides matching TRBD1. Germline CDR1 and CDR2: SGHAT and FQNNGV. V trimming: 5 bases; J trimming: 4 bases; junction bases outside the gene matches: 5. The CDR3 is 14 amino acids. CDR3 sequence: CASSISTGYNEQFF. The CDR3 nucleotides read TGTGCCAGCAGCATATCGACAGGGTACAATGAGCAGTTCTTC.

This clonotype was picked up many times. This chain links TRBV20-1 with TRBJ1-1; no definite D call. Germline V gives CDR1 DFQATT, CDR2 SNEGSKA (reference sequence). V gave up 2 bases and J gave up 1 base, with 8 bases separating them. The CDR3 is 13 residues long. The CDR3 region has the DNA TGCAGTGCTAGACATTTGTGGAACACTGAAGCTTTCTTT. It translates to CSARHLWNTEAFF.

This clonotype has a handful of counts. This chain links TRBV9 with TRBJ2-3; 9 nucleotides agree with TRBD2. CDR1 and CDR2 (germline): SGDLS, YYNGEE. CDR3 length: 17 residues. V shed 4 bases and J 5 bases; nucleotides not matched to a gene: 14. The CDR3: CASSTSQAGGPGDTQYF. CDR3 coding DNA: TGTGCCAGCAGCACGAGCCAAGCGGGAGGTCCAGGAGATACGCAGTATTTT.

The table lists this clonotype with a count of one. The chain uses TRBV12-3 or TRBV12-4 and TRBJ1-2; D call uncertain. CDR3 length equals 13 residues. V was pared by 3 bases and J by 4 bases, with 9 bases between. The CDR3 reads CASSFRTVYGYTF. CDR3 nucleotides: TGTGCCAGCAGTTTCCGCACAGTCTATGGCTACACCTTC.

CDR3 residues: CATSDTTTGNYGYTF. In nucleotides, the CDR3 is TGTGCCACCAGTGACACAACGACAGGGAACTATGGCTACACCTTC. The chain links TRBV24-1 to TRBJ1-2; 7 bases align to TRBD1. The V gene end was trimmed by 4 bases and the J gene end by 2 bases; junction bases not matched to a gene: 6. The CDR3 is 15 residues long. Germline assignment: CDR1 KGHDR and CDR2 SFDVKD.

The table lists this clonotype with a few counts. The chain is built from TRBV6-5 and TRBJ1-6; the D is unclear. Germline V gives CDR1 MNHEY, CDR2 SVGAGI. Trimming shortened V by 2 bases and J by 9 bases, and 8 bases separated the two germline ends. This CDR3 comprises 13 residues. The CDR3 DNA follows: TGTGCCAGCAGTTACAGCGTTGGTTCACCCCTCCACTTT. The encoded protein is CASSYSVGSPLHF.

The chain carries TRBV6-1 and TRBJ2-1, with 12 bases that match TRBD2. The CDR3 loop spans 18 amino acids. J was trimmed by 10 bases and V by 2 bases; bases with no gene match: 15. The V gene's germline CDR1 is MNHNS and CDR2 SASEGT. The DNA for the CDR3 is TGTGCCAGCAGTGAATTGGGGGGAGGAGGACTAGCGGGAAGGGAGCAGTTCTTC. This codes for CASSELGGGGLAGREQFF.